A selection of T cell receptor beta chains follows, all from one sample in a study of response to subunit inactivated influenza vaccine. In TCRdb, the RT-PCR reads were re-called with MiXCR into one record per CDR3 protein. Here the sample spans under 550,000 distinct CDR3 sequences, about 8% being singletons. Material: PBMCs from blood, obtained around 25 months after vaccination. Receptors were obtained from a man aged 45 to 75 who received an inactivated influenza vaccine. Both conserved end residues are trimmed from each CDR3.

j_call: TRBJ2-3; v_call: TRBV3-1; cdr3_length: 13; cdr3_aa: ASSRPGQNTDTQY
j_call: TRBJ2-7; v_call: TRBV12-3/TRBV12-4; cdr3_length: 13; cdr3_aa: ASSPGQGRTYEQY
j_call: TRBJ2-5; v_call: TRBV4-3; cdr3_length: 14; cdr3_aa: ASSQDRASGGGTQY
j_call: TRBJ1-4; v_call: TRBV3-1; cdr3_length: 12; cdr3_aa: ASSQGTVNEKLF
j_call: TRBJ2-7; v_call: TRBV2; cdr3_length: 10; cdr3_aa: ASRDSSYEQY
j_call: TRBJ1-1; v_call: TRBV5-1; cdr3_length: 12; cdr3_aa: ASSFGEPGTEAF
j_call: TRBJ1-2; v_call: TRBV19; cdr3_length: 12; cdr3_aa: ASSIGTGAYGYT
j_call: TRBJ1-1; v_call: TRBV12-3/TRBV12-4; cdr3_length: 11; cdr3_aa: ASTLGRSTEAF
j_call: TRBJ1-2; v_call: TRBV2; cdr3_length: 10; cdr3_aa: ASSVGARGYT
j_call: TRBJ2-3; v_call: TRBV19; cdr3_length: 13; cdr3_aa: ASRRGKGRTDTQY
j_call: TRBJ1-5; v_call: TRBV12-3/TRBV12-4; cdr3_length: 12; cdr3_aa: ASSRGTGRQPQH
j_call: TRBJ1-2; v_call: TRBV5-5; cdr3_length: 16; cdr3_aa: ASSLVVGARGFNYGYT
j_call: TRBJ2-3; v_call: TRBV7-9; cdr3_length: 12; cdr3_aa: ATGAGGFTDTQY
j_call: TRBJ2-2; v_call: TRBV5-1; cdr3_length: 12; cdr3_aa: ASSPGTSPGELF
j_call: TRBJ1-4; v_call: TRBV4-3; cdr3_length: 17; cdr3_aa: ASSQGTGTGETGGEKLF
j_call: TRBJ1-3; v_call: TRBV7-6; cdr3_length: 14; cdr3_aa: ASSLSGPASGNTIY
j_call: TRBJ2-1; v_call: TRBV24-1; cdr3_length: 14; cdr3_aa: ATSGESSGAYNEQF
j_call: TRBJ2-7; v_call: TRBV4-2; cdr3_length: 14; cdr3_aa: ASSQDGQGLSYEQY
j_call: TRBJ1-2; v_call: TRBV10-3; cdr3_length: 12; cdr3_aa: AISEDATNYGYT
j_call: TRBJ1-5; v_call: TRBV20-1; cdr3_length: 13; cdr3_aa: SARDMQLSNQPQH
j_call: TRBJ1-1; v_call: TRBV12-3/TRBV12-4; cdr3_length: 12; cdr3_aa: ASSWTDMNTEAF
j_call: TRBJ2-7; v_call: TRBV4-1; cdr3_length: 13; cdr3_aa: ASGPPHRGIYEQY